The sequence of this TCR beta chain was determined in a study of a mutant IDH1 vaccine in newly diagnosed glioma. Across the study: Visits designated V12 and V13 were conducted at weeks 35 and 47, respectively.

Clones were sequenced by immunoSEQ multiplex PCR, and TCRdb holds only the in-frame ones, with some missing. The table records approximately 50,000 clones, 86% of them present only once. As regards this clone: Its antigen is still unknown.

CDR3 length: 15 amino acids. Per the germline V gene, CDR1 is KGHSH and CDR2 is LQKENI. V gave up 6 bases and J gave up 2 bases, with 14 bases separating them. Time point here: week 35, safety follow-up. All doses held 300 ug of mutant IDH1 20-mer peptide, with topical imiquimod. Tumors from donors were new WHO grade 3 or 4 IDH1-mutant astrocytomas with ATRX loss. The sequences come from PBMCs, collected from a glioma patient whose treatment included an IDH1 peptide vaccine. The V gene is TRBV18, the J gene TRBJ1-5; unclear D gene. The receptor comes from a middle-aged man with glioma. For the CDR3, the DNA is TGTGCCAGCTCGCGGGGAGAGTCGGGCAATCAGCCCCAGCATTTT. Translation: CASSRGESGNQPQHF.